Listed below are T cell receptor beta chains from one sample, sequenced in a study of T-cell reconstitution after alpha-beta-depleted transplantation in children. Each CDR3 protein is one row after TCRdb ran MiXCR on the PCR reads. The repertoire holds more than 550,000 distinct CDR3 sequences, with about 11% as singletons. Sequences were derived from PBMCs from the stem cell graft donor, sampled from the stem cell graft. These receptors were obtained from a human donor who donated a stem cell graft to a child with acute myeloid leukemia. Both conserved end residues are part of each CDR3. D genes are given only for firm matches. Only some rows state a clone size, as once, few, many or a class for expanded clones.

D gene	V gene	clone size	J gene	CDR3 DNA	CDR3 protein
TRBD2	TRBV9	many	TRBJ2-1	TGTGCCAGCAGCGCAACCCCGGGACTAGGAGCCAATGAGCAGTTCTTC	CASSATPGLGANEQFF
-	TRBV7-2	few	TRBJ2-1	TGTGCCAGCAGCCCGGGACCACCCAATGAGCAGTTCTTC	CASSPGPPNEQFF
-	TRBV28	few	TRBJ2-7	TGTGCCAGCAGTCCCCCATCGACAGAAACCTACGAGCAGTACTTC	CASSPPSTETYEQYF
-	TRBV29-1	-	TRBJ2-5	TGCAGCGGGACCACCGGGACCCAGTACTTC	CSGTTGTQYF
-	TRBV6-5	-	TRBJ2-7	TGTGCCAGCAGCTCTACTCTGCGCAGGGGAAGCTACGAGCAGTACTTC	CASSSTLRRGSYEQYF
TRBD1	TRBV20-1	-	TRBJ1-5	TGCAGTGCTCCCCTGACAGGGGGCGGGGGACAGCCCCAGCATTTT	CSAPLTGGGGQPQHF
TRBD2	TRBV5-1	few	TRBJ2-3	TGCGCCAGCATCCCTAGCGGGGAGTACACAGATACGCAGTATTTT	CASIPSGEYTDTQYF
-	TRBV25-1	-	TRBJ1-6	TGTGCCAGCAGTGATGGGGGTAATTCACCCCTCCACTTT	CASSDGGNSPLHF
TRBD2	TRBV12-3/TRBV12-4	-	TRBJ2-7	TGTGCCAGCAGTTCCCATTCCGGGACTAGCGGATCCCTAGGCGAGCAGTACTTC	CASSSHSGTSGSLGEQYF
TRBD1	TRBV15	-	TRBJ2-7	TGTGCCACCAGCAGAGCAATGACAGGGGGGTCCTACGAGCAGTACTTC	CATSRAMTGGSYEQYF
-	TRBV6-1	many	TRBJ1-1	TGTGCCAGCAGGCCGGATGGGGCGGGAGTGAACACTGAAGCTTTCTTT	CASRPDGAGVNTEAFF
TRBD2	TRBV19	-	TRBJ2-5	TGTGCCAGTAGTATCCGACTAGCGGGAGTGGCGGAGACCCAGTACTTC	CASSIRLAGVAETQYF
-	TRBV5-1	few	TRBJ2-4	TGCGCCAGCAGCCTTGCAGGGGGGATGGGAAACATTCAGTACTTC	CASSLAGGMGNIQYF
-	TRBV2	-	TRBJ2-7	TGTGCCAGCAGTGTTGAGCGAGCCTACGAGCAGTACTTC	CASSVERAYEQYF
-	TRBV5-1	few	TRBJ2-1	TGCGCCAGCAGCTTGGAGGGGACTGGACCTTACAATGAGCAGTTCTTC	CASSLEGTGPYNEQFF
-	TRBV18	-	TRBJ2-7	TGTGCCAGCTCAAAACTCCCGACTGGGACCGGGTACGAGCAGTACTTC	CASSKLPTGTGYEQYF
TRBD2	TRBV29-1	few	TRBJ2-1	TGCGCCGTTGGGGTGAGGACTAGCGGAGGGAATGAGCAGTTCTTC	CAVGVRTSGGNEQFF
-	TRBV5-1	-	TRBJ1-1	TGCGCCAGCAGAAGGACAAGGACAATAGCTGAAGCTTTCTTT	CASRRTRTIAEAFF
-	TRBV20-1	many	TRBJ1-3	TGCAGTGCTAGAGATTCTAGGGGCTCTGGAAACACCATATATTTT	CSARDSRGSGNTIYF
-	TRBV6-2/TRBV6-3	few	TRBJ2-2	TGTGCCAGCAGTTACTCGAACAGGATCGGGGAGCTGTTTTTT	CASSYSNRIGELFF
-	TRBV9	many	TRBJ2-6	TGTGCCAGCTCACCCAGGAACTCTGGGGCCAACGTCCTGACTTTC	CASSPRNSGANVLTF
-	TRBV9	many	TRBJ1-6	TGTGCCAGCAGCGTAGGAGGGTTTGATTCACCCCTCCACTTT	CASSVGGFDSPLHF
TRBD1	TRBV29-1	few	TRBJ2-7	TGCAGCGCCATACCGGACAGGTTCAGCTCCTACGAGCAGTACTTC	CSAIPDRFSSYEQYF
-	TRBV2	-	TRBJ2-7	TGTGCCAGCAGTGTTGAGGCTAGCGCATCCAACTCCTACGAGCAGTACTTC	CASSVEASASNSYEQYF
-	TRBV7-9	few	TRBJ2-1	TGTGCCAGCAGCTTAGGTGTACTAGCCGACTGGCAGTTCTTC	CASSLGVLADWQFF
-	TRBV7-9	few	TRBJ2-7	TGTGCCAGCAGCCGACAGGTGAACGCCTACGAGCAGTACTTC	CASSRQVNAYEQYF
-	TRBV18	-	TRBJ2-2	TGTGCCAGCTCAATCGGCTTTACGAACACCGGGGAGCTGTTTTTT	CASSIGFTNTGELFF
TRBD2	TRBV7-2	many	TRBJ2-2	TGTGCCAGCTCTGCGGGGGAAGGACGCACCGGGGAGCTGTTTTTT	CASSAGEGRTGELFF
-	TRBV5-1	-	TRBJ2-4	TGCGCCAGCAGCCCCCTGGCTCGTAACAAAAACATTCAGTACTTC	CASSPLARNKNIQYF
TRBD1	TRBV7-2	few	TRBJ2-5	TGTGCCAGCAGCTTTGTCAGGGGGCGCGAGGAGACCCAGTACTTC	CASSFVRGREETQYF
TRBD1	TRBV10-2	few	TRBJ1-6	TGCGCCAGCAGGGACAGGGAGGGCTCACCCCTCCACTTT	CASRDREGSPLHF
-	TRBV20-1	-	TRBJ1-1	TGCAGTGCGTCCCGCCCTGTGGGAGGGGCTTTCTTT	CSASRPVGGAFF
-	TRBV15	-	TRBJ2-1	TGTGCCACCAGCAGAGGCAGGAGCTCCTACAATGAGCAGTTCTTC	CATSRGRSSYNEQFF
TRBD1	TRBV24-1	-	TRBJ2-2	TGTGCCACCAGTGTTCCGGGACAGGGTAACACCGGGGAGCTGTTTTTT	CATSVPGQGNTGELFF
-	TRBV5-5	many	TRBJ2-1	TGTGCCAGCAGCCCGGAAGTCAGCTCCTACAATGAGCAGTTCTTC	CASSPEVSSYNEQFF
-	TRBV2	few	TRBJ2-1	TGTGCCAGCAGGATGCTTGGCGGAGTCGGGAACAATGAGCAGTTCTTC	CASRMLGGVGNNEQFF
TRBD2	TRBV2	few	TRBJ2-1	TGTGCCAGCAAGGCCCGACTAGCGGGAGGGACATACAATGAGCAGTTCTTC	CASKARLAGGTYNEQFF
TRBD2	TRBV20-1	once	TRBJ2-7	TGCAGTGCTATTCGATCAGCGGGACTCTCCTACGAGCAGTACTTC	CSAIRSAGLSYEQYF
TRBD1	TRBV29-1	few	TRBJ2-7	TGCAGCGTCCGGGACAGGGGGCTAAACGAGCAGTACTTC	CSVRDRGLNEQYF
-	TRBV6-5	few	TRBJ1-5	TGTGCCAGCAGTCCTTACTTTGGGGGGGAGGATCAGCCCCAGCATTTT	CASSPYFGGEDQPQHF
TRBD2	TRBV11-2	many	TRBJ2-7	TGTGCCAGCACCAGGACTAGCTACGAGCAGTACTTC	CASTRTSYEQYF
TRBD1	TRBV6-2/TRBV6-3	-	TRBJ1-1	TGTGCCAGCACTCTCCTTATGGACAGGGGCGAAGCTTTCTTT	CASTLLMDRGEAFF
-	TRBV7-2	many	TRBJ1-6	TGTGCCAGCAGCTTAGATCAGGGGAGCAATTCACCCCTCCACTTT	CASSLDQGSNSPLHF
-	TRBV4-2	few	TRBJ2-5	TGTGCCAGCAGCCCCCGGACCCCAGGTGGGGGGACCCAGTACTTC	CASSPRTPGGGTQYF
-	TRBV29-1	-	TRBJ2-1	TGCAGCGTTGCCCTACGGGGAAATGAGCAGTTCTTC	CSVALRGNEQFF
-	TRBV12-3/TRBV12-4	many	TRBJ2-1	TGTGCCAGCAGGCGAAACGGTGCCGATGAGCAGTTCTTC	CASRRNGADEQFF
-	TRBV11-2	many	TRBJ2-2	TGTGCCAGCAGCTTAGTGGTTTCCGGGCTTTTAAACACCGGGGAGCTGTTTTTT	CASSLVVSGLLNTGELFF
-	TRBV15	-	TRBJ2-2	TGTGCCACCAGCAGAGATGGGGCGAACACCGGGGAGCTGTTTTTT	CATSRDGANTGELFF
TRBD1	TRBV15	many	TRBJ2-7	TGTGCCACCAGCAGTTGGGACAGGGCCTACGAGCAGTACTTC	CATSSWDRAYEQYF
TRBD2	TRBV19	few	TRBJ2-7	TGTGCCAGTAGTATAGAAGCGGGAGAAGACGAGCAGTACTTC	CASSIEAGEDEQYF